The 19 T cell receptor beta chains given below trace back to one sample, sequenced in a study of OX40 agonist ivuxolimab in advanced cancers. Method: immunoSEQ multiplex PCR; TCRdb's copy keeps in-frame clones and lacks some. The sample yields more than 85,000 clones, 87% seen once. The source material was CD4+ or CD8+ T cells sorted from blood, sampled in a trial of the OX40 agonist ivuxolimab. These receptors came from an adult with an advanced solid tumor such as melanoma, head and neck, liver or kidney cancer.

The genes are TRBV5-4 and TRBJ2-1, with a tentative D call TRBD2 (5 bases). The CDR3 sequence is 12 residues long. The germline gives CDR1 SGHNT, CDR2 YYREEE (reference sequence). Trimming took 2 bases from V and 10 from J, leaving 10 bases between them. The CDR3 DNA sequence: TGTGCCAGCAGCTTCCAAGCGGCCGAGCAGTTCTTC. Its translation: CASSFQAAEQFF.

The V call is TRBV6-5, the J call TRBJ2-1; D may be TRBD2 (5 bases). CDR1 is MNHEY, CDR2 SVGAGI, per germline. Trimming pared 5 bases from V and 5 bases from J, leaving 16 bases between. The CDR3 is 15 residues long. The CDR3 is CASSRDVNLDNEQFF. DNA for the CDR3: TGTGCCAGCAGTCGGGATGTAAATTTGGACAATGAGCAGTTCTTC.

The chain couples TRBV7-9 to TRBJ2-7, with no clear D. The CDR3 spans 15 residues. The germline gives CDR1 SEHNR, CDR2 FQNEAQ (reference sequence). Trimming removed 4 bases at V and 2 bases at J, with 15 bases between. DNA of the CDR3: TGTGCCAGCAGCTCCACCGCCCCTGATACCTACGAGCAGTACTTC. Its translation is CASSSTAPDTYEQYF.

The chain recombines TRBV6-6 with TRBJ2-3; no firm D call. Germline CDR1 is MNHNY and CDR2 is SVGAGI (reference sequence). The CDR3 is 15 residues long. V was trimmed by 9 bases and J by 3 bases, leaving 19 bases between them. In DNA form, the CDR3 reads TGTGCCAGGCTGAACGAGCCCCGACGGACAGATACGCAGTATTTT. It codes for CARLNEPRRTDTQYF.

This chain uses TRBV6-1 with TRBJ1-1; TRBD1 matches at 8 bases. The ends lost 4 bases at V and 7 bases at J; junction bases unmatched: 5. The V gene's germline CDR1 is MNHNS and CDR2 SASEGT. The CDR3 is 13 amino acids. The CDR3 DNA follows: TGTGCCAGCAGTGGGCAGGGGGCTAGTGAAGCTTTCTTT. It codes for CASSGQGASEAFF.

This chain uses TRBV6-5 with TRBJ1-3; D not resolved. The CDR3 consists of 14 residues. Trimming left V 2 bases short and J 0 bases short, with 5 bases between. The germline V gene has CDR1 MNHEY and CDR2 SVGAGI. CDR3 in amino acids: CASSYQTSGNTIYF. The CDR3, as DNA: TGTGCCAGCAGTTACCAAACCTCTGGAAACACCATATATTTT.

This rearrangement joins TRBV7-2 to TRBJ2-7; the D gene is possibly TRBD2 (7 bases). From germline, CDR1 is SGHTA and CDR2 FQGNSA. The length of the CDR3 is 15 residues. Trimming removed 3 bases from V and 2 bases from J, with 14 bases in between. This chain's CDR3 is CASSFIGGAAYEQYF. CDR3 nucleotides: TGTGCCAGCAGCTTTATAGGGGGGGCGGCCTACGAGCAGTACTTC.

In this sample, this clone turned up once. The gene calls are TRBV11-2 and TRBJ1-4, with 7 bases lining up with TRBD1. The trim removed 4 bases at V and 3 bases at J, leaving 5 bases unmatched. Germline CDR1 reads SGHAT; CDR2 reads FQNNGV. The CDR3 has 15 residues. CDR3 in amino acids: CASSWQGEANEKLFF. The CDR3 DNA follows: TGTGCCAGCAGCTGGCAGGGGGAGGCTAATGAAAAACTGTTTTTT.

The rearrangement links TRBV28 to TRBJ2-7; D remains unclear. The V gene lost 3 bases and the J gene lost 6 bases, with 9 bases spanning the gap. Germline V CDR1 and CDR2: MDHEN, SYDVKM. The CDR3 loop spans 12 amino acids. The CDR3 loop is CASSFPWTEQYF. The CDR3, as DNA: TGTGCCAGCAGTTTCCCTTGGACCGAGCAGTACTTC.

The gene calls are TRBV18 and TRBJ1-1; D gene unclear. CDR1 KGHSH and CDR2 LQKENI come from the germline V gene. The CDR3 has 14 amino acids. The V end was cut by 2 bases, the J end by 3 bases, with 10 bases between. The CDR3 loop is CASSPIIMDTEAFF. The CDR3 DNA sequence: TGTGCCAGCTCACCAATTATAATGGACACTGAAGCTTTCTTT. The entire variable domain, with the rest obtained from reference TRBV18 and TRBJ1-1, is as follows: NAGVMQNPRHLVRRRGQEARLRCSPMKGHSHVYWYRQLPEEGLKFMVYLQKENIIDESGMPKERFSAEFPKEGPSILRIQQVVRGDSAAYFCASSPIIMDTEAFFGQGTRLTVV.

The chain joins TRBV4-1 to TRBJ1-5, with a tentative D call TRBD1 (5 bases). V was shortened by 5 bases and J by 0 bases, with 14 bases between the two germline ends. Germline lookup yields CDR1 MGHRA and CDR2 YSYEKL. The CDR3 covers 16 residues. The CDR3, as DNA: TGCGCCAGCAGCATACGGGGCCTGGGTAGCAATCAGCCCCAGCATTTT. Protein sequence: CASSIRGLGSNQPQHF.

The count of this clone is one. V gene TRBV6-6 combines with J gene TRBJ2-1, with D perhaps being TRBD1 or TRBD2 (5 bases each). V lost 6 bases, J lost 8 bases, and 17 bases lay in between. CDR3 length: 14 residues. Germline-derived CDR1 and CDR2 are MNHNY and SVGAGI (reference sequence). The CDR3, as DNA: TGTGCCAGCAGGGTTCGGGACCAGTCGCATGAGCAGTTCTTC. It encodes CASRVRDQSHEQFF.

The V gene is TRBV19, the J gene TRBJ2-5; D is perhaps TRBD1 (5 bases). This CDR3 is built from 14 residues. Deletions cut 3 bases from V and 5 bases from J, with 13 bases between. In germline, CDR1 is LNHDA, CDR2 SQIVND (reference sequence). This chain's CDR3 is CASSIKPGWETQYF. CDR3 coding DNA: TGTGCCAGTAGTATTAAGCCAGGGTGGGAGACCCAGTACTTC. The full variable domain, completed using reference TRBV19 and TRBJ2-5, is DGGITQSPKYLFRKEGQNVTLSCEQNLNHDAMYWYRQDPGQGLRLIYYSQIVNDFQKGDIAEGYSVSREKKESFPLTVTSAQKNPTAFYLCASSIKPGWETQYFGPGTRLLVL.

The chain employs TRBV25-1 and TRBJ2-1; the D is unclear. The ends were cut back, 6 bases at V and 4 bases at J, with 10 bases in the middle. This CDR3 has 13 amino acids. The V gene's germline CDR1 is MGHDK and CDR2 SYGVNS. Here the CDR3 DNA reads TGTGCCAGCAGGGGCAACTTTTACAATGAGCAGTTCTTC. Translating gives CASRGNFYNEQFF. Combining the CDR3 with reference TRBV25-1 and TRBJ2-1 gives the whole variable domain EADIYQTPRYLVIGTGKKITLECSQTMGHDKMYWYQQDPGMELHLIHYSYGVNSTEKGDLSSESTVSRIRTEHFPLTLESARPSHTSQYLCASRGNFYNEQFFGPGTRLTVL.

The V call is TRBV19, the J call TRBJ1-2; a weak D match, TRBD1 (6 bases). CDR1 is LNHDA, CDR2 SQIVND, per germline (reference sequence). The CDR3 has 13 amino acids. V shed 3 bases and J shed 2 bases, with 7 bases lying between them. CDR3 coding DNA: TGTGCCAGTAGTATTGACAGGAACTATGGCTACACCTTC. Amino acids: CASSIDRNYGYTF.

V and J are TRBV6-6 and TRBJ2-7, with D perhaps matching TRBD1 (5 bases). Germline loops: CDR1 MNHNY, CDR2 SVGAGI (reference sequence). V gave up 5 bases and J gave up 7 bases, with 9 bases separating them. This CDR3 is 11 amino acids long. The CDR3 nucleotides are TGTGCCAGCAGTGCCCGACAGGAGCAGTACTTC. It translates to CASSARQEQYF.

This chain links TRBV11-2 with TRBJ2-7; 9 positions agree with TRBD2. Germline loops: CDR1 SGHAT, CDR2 FQNNGV. The CDR3 spans 14 residues. J was trimmed by 4 bases and V by 3 bases; bases with no gene match: 4. In nucleotides, the CDR3 is TGTGCCAGCAGCTTGGCGGGGGGGCCTTACGAGCAGTACTTC. Its protein product is CASSLAGGPYEQYF.

The CDR3 DNA follows: TGTGCCAGCAGTGGACTAGGGGGCTCCTACAATGAGCAGTTCTTC. Its translation is CASSGLGGSYNEQFF. This rearrangement joins TRBV2 to TRBJ2-1, with D tentatively TRBD1 or TRBD2 (6 bases each). CDR3 length equals 15 residues. V gave up 4 bases and J gave up 0 bases, with 10 bases separating them. Germline lookup yields CDR1 SNHLY and CDR2 FYNNEI.

This chain uses TRBV15 with TRBJ1-6, with D tentatively TRBD1 (6 bases). Trimming cost V 4 bases and J 10 bases, with 11 bases left between them. The germline V gene encodes CDR1 LNHNV and CDR2 YYDKDF (reference sequence). CDR3 length: 13 amino acids. The chain's CDR3 is CATSKQGRSPLHF. Here the CDR3 DNA reads TGTGCCACCAGCAAACAGGGTCGGTCACCCCTCCACTTT.